The 5 T cell receptor beta chains given below trace back to one sample, sequenced in a study of a mutant IDH1 vaccine in newly diagnosed glioma. These TCRs are of unknown antigen specificity. Assay: immunoSEQ multiplex PCR; the TCRdb copy retains only in-frame clones and omits some. The sample has some 33,000 clones; just under 80% are singletons. The time point denotes: week 11, during vaccination. In every dose of vaccine, 300 ug of mutant IDH1 20-mer peptide was given alongside topical imiquimod. The material was PBMCs, obtained from a glioma patient whose treatment included an IDH1 peptide vaccine. These receptors were collected from a man aged 30-40 years with glioma.

The gene calls are TRBV27 and TRBJ2-7; D uncertain. Trimming took 2 bases from V and 3 from J, leaving 8 bases between them. Germline CDR1 reads MNHEY; CDR2 reads SMNVEV (reference sequence). The CDR3 is 13 residues long. CDR3 coding DNA: TGTGCCAGCAGTTTAGGTAGTTACTACGAGCAGTACTTC. Translation gives CASSLGSYYEQYF.

The genes are TRBV30 and TRBJ2-5; 8 bases are a match to TRBD1. The CDR3 covers 13 residues. The germline V gene has CDR1 GTSNPN and CDR2 SVGIG (reference sequence). Trimming removed 5 bases from V and 6 bases from J; junction bases left unmatched: 8. This chain's CDR3 is CAWEGQGWKTQYF. The CDR3 coding sequence is TGTGCCTGGGAAGGACAGGGATGGAAGACCCAGTACTTC.

V gene TRBV5-4 combines with J gene TRBJ2-1; the D call may be TRBD1 or TRBD2 (5 bases each). The CDR3 has 14 amino acids. CDR1 and CDR2 from the germline V gene are SGHNT and YYREEE (reference sequence). V lost 4 bases and J lost 6, with 14 bases in between. DNA for the CDR3: TGTGCCAGCAGCGGGGGACGGACATCCAATGAGCAGTTCTTC. Residues: CASSGGRTSNEQFF.

This rearrangement joins TRBV15 to TRBJ1-5; D is ambiguous. The germline V gene encodes CDR1 LNHNV and CDR2 YYDKDF (reference sequence). V lost 1 base, J lost 6 bases, and 7 bases lay in between. CDR3 size: 13 residues. CDR3 loop: CATSRVESQPQHF. CDR3 coding DNA: TGTGCCACCAGCAGAGTAGAGAGTCAGCCCCAGCATTTT.

This rearrangement joins TRBV30 to TRBJ2-1; unclear D gene. The V end was cut by 2 bases, the J end by 2 bases, with 13 bases between. Germline V gene data show CDR1 as GTSNPN and CDR2 as SVGIG (reference sequence). The CDR3 totals 15 residues. The CDR3 DNA sequence: TGTGCCTGGAGTTTGGAAACCGCCACCTACAATGAGCAGTTCTTC. Its translation is CAWSLETATYNEQFF.